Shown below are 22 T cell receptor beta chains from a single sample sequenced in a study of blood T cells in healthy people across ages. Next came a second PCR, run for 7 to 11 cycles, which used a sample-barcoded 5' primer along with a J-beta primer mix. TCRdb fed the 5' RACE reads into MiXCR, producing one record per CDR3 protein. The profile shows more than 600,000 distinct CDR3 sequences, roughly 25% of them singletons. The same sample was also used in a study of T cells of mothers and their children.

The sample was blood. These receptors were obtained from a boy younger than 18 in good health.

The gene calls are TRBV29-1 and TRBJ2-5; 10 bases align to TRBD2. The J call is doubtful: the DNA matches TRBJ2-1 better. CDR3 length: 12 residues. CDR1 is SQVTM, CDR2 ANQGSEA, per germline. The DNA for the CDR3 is TGCAGCGTTGATAGGACTAGCGGTGAGCAGTTCTTC. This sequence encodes CSVDRTSGEQFF.

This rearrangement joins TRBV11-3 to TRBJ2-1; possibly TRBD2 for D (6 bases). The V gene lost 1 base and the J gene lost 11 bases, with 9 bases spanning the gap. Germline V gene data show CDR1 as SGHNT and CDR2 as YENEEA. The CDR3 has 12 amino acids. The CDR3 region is CASSLGGAQQFF. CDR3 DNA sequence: TGTGCCAGCAGCTTAGGCGGGGCCCAGCAGTTCTTC.

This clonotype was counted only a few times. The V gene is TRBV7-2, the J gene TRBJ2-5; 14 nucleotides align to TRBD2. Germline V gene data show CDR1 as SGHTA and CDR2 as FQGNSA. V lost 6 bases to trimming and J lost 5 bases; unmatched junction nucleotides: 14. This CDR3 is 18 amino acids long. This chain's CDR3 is CASSRGLAGGPLGETQYF. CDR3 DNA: TGTGCCAGCAGTCGAGGACTAGCGGGGGGACCTTTGGGGGAGACCCAGTACTTC.

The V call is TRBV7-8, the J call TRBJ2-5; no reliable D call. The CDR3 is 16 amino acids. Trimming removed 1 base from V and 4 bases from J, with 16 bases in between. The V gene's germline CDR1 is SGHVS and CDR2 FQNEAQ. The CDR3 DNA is TGTGCCAGCAGCTTAGGAACAGACCCGGCCGCAGAGACCCAGTACTTC. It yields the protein CASSLGTDPAAETQYF.

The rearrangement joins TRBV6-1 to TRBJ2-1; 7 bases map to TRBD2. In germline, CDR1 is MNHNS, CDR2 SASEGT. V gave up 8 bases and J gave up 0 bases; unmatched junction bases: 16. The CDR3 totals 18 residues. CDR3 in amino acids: CASPPALAVLSSYNEQFF. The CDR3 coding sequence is TGTGCCAGCCCCCCGGCGCTAGCGGTCCTCAGCTCCTACAATGAGCAGTTCTTC.

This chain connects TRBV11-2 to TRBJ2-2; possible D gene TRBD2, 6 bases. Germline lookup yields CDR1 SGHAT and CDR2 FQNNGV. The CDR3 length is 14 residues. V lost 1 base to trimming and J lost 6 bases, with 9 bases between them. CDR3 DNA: TGTGCCAGCAGCTTAGGGGGGGTACCCGGGGAGCTGTTTTTT. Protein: CASSLGGVPGELFF.

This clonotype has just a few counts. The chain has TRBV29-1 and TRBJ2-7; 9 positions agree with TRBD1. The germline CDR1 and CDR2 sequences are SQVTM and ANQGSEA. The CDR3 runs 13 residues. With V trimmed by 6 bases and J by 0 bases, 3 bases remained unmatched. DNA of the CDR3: TGCAGCGTGACAGGGGGGACCTCCTACGAGCAGTACTTC. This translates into CSVTGGTSYEQYF.

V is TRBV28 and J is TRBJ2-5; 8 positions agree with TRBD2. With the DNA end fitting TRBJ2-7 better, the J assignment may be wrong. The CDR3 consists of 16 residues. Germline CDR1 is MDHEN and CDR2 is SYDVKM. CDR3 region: CASSLVLGGRFYEQYF. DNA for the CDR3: TGTGCCAGCAGCCTTGTACTAGGCGGGAGGTTCTACGAGCAGTACTTC.

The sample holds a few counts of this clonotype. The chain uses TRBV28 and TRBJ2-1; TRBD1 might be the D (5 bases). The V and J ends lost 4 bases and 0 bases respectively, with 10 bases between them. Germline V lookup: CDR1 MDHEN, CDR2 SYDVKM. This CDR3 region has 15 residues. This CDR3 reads CASSSPGASYNEQFF. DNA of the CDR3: TGTGCCAGCAGTTCCCCTGGGGCCTCCTACAATGAGCAGTTCTTC.

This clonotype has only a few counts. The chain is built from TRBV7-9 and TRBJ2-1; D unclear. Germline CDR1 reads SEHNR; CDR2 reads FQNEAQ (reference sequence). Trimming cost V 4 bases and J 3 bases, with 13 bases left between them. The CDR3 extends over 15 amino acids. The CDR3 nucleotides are TGTGCCAGCAGCTCCTTAGATGGGGTCTACAATGAGCAGTTCTTC. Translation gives CASSSLDGVYNEQFF.

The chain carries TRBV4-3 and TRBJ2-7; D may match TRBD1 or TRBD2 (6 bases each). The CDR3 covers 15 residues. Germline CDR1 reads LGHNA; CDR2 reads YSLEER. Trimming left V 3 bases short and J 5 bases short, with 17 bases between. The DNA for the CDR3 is TGCGCCAGCAGCCAGGCCAGGACCGGGGGCAACGAGCAGTACTTC. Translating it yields CASSQARTGGNEQYF.

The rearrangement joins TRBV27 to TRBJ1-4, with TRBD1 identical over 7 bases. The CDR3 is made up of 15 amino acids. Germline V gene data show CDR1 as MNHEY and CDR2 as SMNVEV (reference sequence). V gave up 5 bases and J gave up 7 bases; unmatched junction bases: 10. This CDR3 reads CASSPSTGLGEKLFF. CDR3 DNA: TGTGCCAGCAGTCCCTCGACAGGGTTAGGTGAAAAACTGTTTTTT.

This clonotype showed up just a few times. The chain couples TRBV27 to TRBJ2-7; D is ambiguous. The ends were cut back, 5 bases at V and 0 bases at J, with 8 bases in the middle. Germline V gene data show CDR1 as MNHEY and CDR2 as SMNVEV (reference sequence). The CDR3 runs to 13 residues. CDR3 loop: CASSRGVSYEQYF. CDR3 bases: TGTGCCAGCAGTCGTGGGGTCTCCTACGAGCAGTACTTC.

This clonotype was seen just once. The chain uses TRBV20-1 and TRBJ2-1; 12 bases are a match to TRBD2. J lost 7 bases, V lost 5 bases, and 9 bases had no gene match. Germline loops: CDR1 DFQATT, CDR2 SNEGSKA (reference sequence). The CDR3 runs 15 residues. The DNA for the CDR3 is TGCAGTGCTTCATCGCTAGCGGGAGGGTGGAATGAGCAGTTCTTC. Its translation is CSASSLAGGWNEQFF.

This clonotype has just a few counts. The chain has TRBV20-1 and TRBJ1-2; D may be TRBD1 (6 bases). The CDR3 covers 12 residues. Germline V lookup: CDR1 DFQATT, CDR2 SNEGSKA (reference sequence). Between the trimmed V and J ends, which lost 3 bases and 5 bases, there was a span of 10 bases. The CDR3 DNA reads TGCAGTGCTAGGGGCCAGGGGTATGGCTACACCTTC. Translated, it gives CSARGQGYGYTF.

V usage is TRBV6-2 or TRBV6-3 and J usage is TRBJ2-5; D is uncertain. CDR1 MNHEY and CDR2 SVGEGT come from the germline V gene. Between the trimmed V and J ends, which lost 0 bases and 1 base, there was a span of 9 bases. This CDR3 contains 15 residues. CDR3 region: CASSYSINSQETQYF. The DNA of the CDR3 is TGTGCCAGCAGTTACTCGATCAACAGCCAAGAGACCCAGTACTTC.

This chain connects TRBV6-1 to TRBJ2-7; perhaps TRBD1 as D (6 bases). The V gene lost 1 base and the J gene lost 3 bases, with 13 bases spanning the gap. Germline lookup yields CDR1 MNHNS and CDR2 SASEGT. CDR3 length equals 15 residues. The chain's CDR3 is CASSEDRDTNYEQYF. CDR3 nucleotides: TGTGCCAGCAGTGAAGACCGGGACACGAACTACGAGCAGTACTTC.

The CDR3 sequence: CSVYTGRNEQFF. CDR3 DNA: TGCAGCGTTTACACTGGACGGAATGAGCAGTTCTTC. The chain combines TRBV29-1 with TRBJ2-1, with unresolved D. V gave up 5 bases and J gave up 7 bases, with 12 bases separating them. There are 12 residues in the CDR3. From germline, CDR1 is SQVTM and CDR2 ANQGSEA.

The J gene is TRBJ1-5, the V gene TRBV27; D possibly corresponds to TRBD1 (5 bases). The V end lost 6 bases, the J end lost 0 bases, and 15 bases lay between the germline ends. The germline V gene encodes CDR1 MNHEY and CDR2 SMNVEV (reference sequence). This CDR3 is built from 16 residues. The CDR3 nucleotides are TGTGCCAGCAGCTTAACGGGGCCATATAGCAATCAGCCCCAGCATTTT. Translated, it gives CASSLTGPYSNQPQHF.

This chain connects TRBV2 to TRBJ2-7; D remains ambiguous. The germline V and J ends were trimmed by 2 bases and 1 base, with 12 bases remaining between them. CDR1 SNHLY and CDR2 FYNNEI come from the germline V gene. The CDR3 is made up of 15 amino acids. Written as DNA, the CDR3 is TGTGCCAGCAGTGAAACGGCAGTGATTTCCTACGAGCAGTACTTC. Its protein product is CASSETAVISYEQYF.

For the CDR3, the DNA is TGTGCCAGCAGTTTAGTTCAGGGTGGGAACACTGAAGCTTTCTTT. It translates to CASSLVQGGNTEAFF. V and J are TRBV27 and TRBJ1-1; D may be TRBD1 (5 bases). CDR1 MNHEY and CDR2 SMNVEV come from the germline V gene (reference sequence). The CDR3 is 15 amino acids. V was pared by 2 bases and J by 1 base, with 11 bases between.

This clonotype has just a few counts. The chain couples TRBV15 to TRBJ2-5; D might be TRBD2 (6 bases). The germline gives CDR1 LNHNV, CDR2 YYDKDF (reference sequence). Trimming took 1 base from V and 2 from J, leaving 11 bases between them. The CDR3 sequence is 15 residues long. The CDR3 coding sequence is TGTGCCACCAGCAGAGTCCCGGCGGGACAAGAGACCCAGTACTTC. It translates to CATSRVPAGQETQYF.